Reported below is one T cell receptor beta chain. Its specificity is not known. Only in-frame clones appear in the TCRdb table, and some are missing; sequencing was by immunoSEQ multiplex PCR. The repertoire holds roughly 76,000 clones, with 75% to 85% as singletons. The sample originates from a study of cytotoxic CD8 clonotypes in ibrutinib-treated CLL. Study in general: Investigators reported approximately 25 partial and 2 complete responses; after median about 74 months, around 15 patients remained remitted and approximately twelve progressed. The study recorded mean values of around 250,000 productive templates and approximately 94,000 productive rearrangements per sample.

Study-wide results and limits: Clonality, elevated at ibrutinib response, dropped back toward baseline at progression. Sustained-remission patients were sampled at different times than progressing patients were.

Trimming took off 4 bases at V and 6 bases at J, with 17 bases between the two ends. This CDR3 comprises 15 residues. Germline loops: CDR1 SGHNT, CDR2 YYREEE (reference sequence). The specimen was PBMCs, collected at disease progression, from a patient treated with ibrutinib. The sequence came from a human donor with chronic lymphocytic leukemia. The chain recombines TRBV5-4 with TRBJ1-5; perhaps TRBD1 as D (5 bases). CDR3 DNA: TGTGCCAGCAGCCACGGGGCGGAAGAGGGTCAGCCCCAGCATTTT. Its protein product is CASSHGAEEGQPQHF.